The clone carrying this TCR beta chain was counted many times. The antigen is undetermined. It was with a sample-barcoded 5' primer and a J-beta primer mix that a second PCR of about 7 to 12 cycles was run. TCRdb re-called the 5' RACE reads with MiXCR, one entry per CDR3 protein. The sample includes 850,000 to 950,000 distinct CDR3 sequences, under 35% seen only once; the top ten take around a sixth. The data were obtained in a study of blood T cells in healthy people across ages. V was pared by 4 bases and J by 3 bases, with 9 bases of the junction left unmatched. The CDR3 has 16 residues. Germline CDR1 and CDR2: SGHAT and FQNNGV. General observations from the study: Fewer expanded clones and more diversity marked long-lived versus aged donors. The lack of PBMC sorting stopped any conclusive naive versus antigen-experienced comparison.

Each sample gave at least 7 million isolated PBMCs. This clonotype was obtained from a woman older than 75 in good health. The sample taken for sequencing was blood. This chain joins TRBV11-2 and TRBJ2-5; 9 bases are shared with TRBD1. This CDR3 reads CASSSSSTGGKETQYF. CDR3 sequence (DNA): TGTGCCAGCAGCTCCTCCTCGACAGGGGGGAAAGAGACCCAGTACTTC.